A selection of T cell receptor beta chains follows, all from one sample in a study of graft-versus-host responses after intestinal transplantation. Using immunoSEQ multiplex PCR, the repertoire was profiled, and TCRdb retains in-frame clones only, with some absent. The table lists more than 55,000 clones, around nine tenths of them singletons, with roughly 1.7% in the top ten. The sequences come from PBMCs, collected 26 days after transplant. Source of these receptors: a human patient who received an intestinal transplant, so some T cells may come from the graft donor. CDR3s include the opening cysteine and the closing phenylalanine or tryptophan. Each record gives: J gene, V gene, CDR3 protein.

j_gene: TRBJ1-2; v_gene: TRBV6-4; CDR3aa: CASRDTGTGGGYTF
j_gene: TRBJ2-2; v_gene: TRBV15; CDR3aa: CATSSGTSQFGELFF
j_gene: TRBJ2-1; v_gene: TRBV6-5; CDR3aa: CASASGSSYNEQFF
j_gene: TRBJ1-5; v_gene: TRBV19; CDR3aa: CASSTWGQGNQPQHF
j_gene: TRBJ1-2; v_gene: TRBV27; CDR3aa: CASRRYPTGDYGYTF
j_gene: TRBJ1-1; v_gene: TRBV7-8; CDR3aa: CASAKETVTNTEAFF
j_gene: TRBJ2-1; v_gene: TRBV19; CDR3aa: CASSIAERELGNEQFF
j_gene: TRBJ2-1; v_gene: TRBV2; CDR3aa: CASNDRTLEQFF
j_gene: TRBJ2-3; v_gene: TRBV2; CDR3aa: CASSKGLAGGLDTQYF
j_gene: TRBJ2-3; v_gene: TRBV6-5; CDR3aa: CASSSLAGGTDTQYF
j_gene: TRBJ1-1; v_gene: TRBV28; CDR3aa: CASSWDRVATEAFF
j_gene: TRBJ1-5; v_gene: TRBV27; CDR3aa: CASSPAAFSGWHQPQHF
j_gene: TRBJ2-7; v_gene: TRBV4-1; CDR3aa: CASSQVPGYEQYF
j_gene: TRBJ1-1; v_gene: TRBV5-6; CDR3aa: CASSLTGDSTTEAFF
j_gene: TRBJ2-3; v_gene: TRBV4-1; CDR3aa: CASSLRLAGTDTQYF
j_gene: TRBJ2-2; v_gene: TRBV12-5; CDR3aa: CASAPGLNTGELFF
j_gene: TRBJ2-2; v_gene: TRBV21-1; CDR3aa: CASSKDASGGNTGELFF
j_gene: TRBJ1-1; v_gene: TRBV4-1; CDR3aa: CASSQVVNTEAFF
j_gene: TRBJ1-3; v_gene: TRBV5-1; CDR3aa: CASSGGREGTISGNTIYF
j_gene: TRBJ1-1; v_gene: TRBV7-9; CDR3aa: CASSPHVGGTTEAFF
j_gene: TRBJ2-3; v_gene: TRBV7-9; CDR3aa: CASSYTPGQGNTDTQYF
j_gene: TRBJ2-7; v_gene: TRBV15; CDR3aa: CATSREGATYEQYF
j_gene: TRBJ2-5; v_gene: TRBV5-4; CDR3aa: CASSSRMGLVGETQYF
j_gene: TRBJ2-5; v_gene: TRBV10-3; CDR3aa: CAISESGGGYQETQYF
j_gene: TRBJ1-3; v_gene: TRBV7-9; CDR3aa: CASSQIREAGNTIYF
j_gene: TRBJ1-2; v_gene: TRBV29-1; CDR3aa: CSAGTGGYGYTF
j_gene: TRBJ1-5; v_gene: TRBV27; CDR3aa: CASSFLAGADQPQHF
j_gene: TRBJ1-4; v_gene: TRBV6-5; CDR3aa: CASSRDRGEKLFF